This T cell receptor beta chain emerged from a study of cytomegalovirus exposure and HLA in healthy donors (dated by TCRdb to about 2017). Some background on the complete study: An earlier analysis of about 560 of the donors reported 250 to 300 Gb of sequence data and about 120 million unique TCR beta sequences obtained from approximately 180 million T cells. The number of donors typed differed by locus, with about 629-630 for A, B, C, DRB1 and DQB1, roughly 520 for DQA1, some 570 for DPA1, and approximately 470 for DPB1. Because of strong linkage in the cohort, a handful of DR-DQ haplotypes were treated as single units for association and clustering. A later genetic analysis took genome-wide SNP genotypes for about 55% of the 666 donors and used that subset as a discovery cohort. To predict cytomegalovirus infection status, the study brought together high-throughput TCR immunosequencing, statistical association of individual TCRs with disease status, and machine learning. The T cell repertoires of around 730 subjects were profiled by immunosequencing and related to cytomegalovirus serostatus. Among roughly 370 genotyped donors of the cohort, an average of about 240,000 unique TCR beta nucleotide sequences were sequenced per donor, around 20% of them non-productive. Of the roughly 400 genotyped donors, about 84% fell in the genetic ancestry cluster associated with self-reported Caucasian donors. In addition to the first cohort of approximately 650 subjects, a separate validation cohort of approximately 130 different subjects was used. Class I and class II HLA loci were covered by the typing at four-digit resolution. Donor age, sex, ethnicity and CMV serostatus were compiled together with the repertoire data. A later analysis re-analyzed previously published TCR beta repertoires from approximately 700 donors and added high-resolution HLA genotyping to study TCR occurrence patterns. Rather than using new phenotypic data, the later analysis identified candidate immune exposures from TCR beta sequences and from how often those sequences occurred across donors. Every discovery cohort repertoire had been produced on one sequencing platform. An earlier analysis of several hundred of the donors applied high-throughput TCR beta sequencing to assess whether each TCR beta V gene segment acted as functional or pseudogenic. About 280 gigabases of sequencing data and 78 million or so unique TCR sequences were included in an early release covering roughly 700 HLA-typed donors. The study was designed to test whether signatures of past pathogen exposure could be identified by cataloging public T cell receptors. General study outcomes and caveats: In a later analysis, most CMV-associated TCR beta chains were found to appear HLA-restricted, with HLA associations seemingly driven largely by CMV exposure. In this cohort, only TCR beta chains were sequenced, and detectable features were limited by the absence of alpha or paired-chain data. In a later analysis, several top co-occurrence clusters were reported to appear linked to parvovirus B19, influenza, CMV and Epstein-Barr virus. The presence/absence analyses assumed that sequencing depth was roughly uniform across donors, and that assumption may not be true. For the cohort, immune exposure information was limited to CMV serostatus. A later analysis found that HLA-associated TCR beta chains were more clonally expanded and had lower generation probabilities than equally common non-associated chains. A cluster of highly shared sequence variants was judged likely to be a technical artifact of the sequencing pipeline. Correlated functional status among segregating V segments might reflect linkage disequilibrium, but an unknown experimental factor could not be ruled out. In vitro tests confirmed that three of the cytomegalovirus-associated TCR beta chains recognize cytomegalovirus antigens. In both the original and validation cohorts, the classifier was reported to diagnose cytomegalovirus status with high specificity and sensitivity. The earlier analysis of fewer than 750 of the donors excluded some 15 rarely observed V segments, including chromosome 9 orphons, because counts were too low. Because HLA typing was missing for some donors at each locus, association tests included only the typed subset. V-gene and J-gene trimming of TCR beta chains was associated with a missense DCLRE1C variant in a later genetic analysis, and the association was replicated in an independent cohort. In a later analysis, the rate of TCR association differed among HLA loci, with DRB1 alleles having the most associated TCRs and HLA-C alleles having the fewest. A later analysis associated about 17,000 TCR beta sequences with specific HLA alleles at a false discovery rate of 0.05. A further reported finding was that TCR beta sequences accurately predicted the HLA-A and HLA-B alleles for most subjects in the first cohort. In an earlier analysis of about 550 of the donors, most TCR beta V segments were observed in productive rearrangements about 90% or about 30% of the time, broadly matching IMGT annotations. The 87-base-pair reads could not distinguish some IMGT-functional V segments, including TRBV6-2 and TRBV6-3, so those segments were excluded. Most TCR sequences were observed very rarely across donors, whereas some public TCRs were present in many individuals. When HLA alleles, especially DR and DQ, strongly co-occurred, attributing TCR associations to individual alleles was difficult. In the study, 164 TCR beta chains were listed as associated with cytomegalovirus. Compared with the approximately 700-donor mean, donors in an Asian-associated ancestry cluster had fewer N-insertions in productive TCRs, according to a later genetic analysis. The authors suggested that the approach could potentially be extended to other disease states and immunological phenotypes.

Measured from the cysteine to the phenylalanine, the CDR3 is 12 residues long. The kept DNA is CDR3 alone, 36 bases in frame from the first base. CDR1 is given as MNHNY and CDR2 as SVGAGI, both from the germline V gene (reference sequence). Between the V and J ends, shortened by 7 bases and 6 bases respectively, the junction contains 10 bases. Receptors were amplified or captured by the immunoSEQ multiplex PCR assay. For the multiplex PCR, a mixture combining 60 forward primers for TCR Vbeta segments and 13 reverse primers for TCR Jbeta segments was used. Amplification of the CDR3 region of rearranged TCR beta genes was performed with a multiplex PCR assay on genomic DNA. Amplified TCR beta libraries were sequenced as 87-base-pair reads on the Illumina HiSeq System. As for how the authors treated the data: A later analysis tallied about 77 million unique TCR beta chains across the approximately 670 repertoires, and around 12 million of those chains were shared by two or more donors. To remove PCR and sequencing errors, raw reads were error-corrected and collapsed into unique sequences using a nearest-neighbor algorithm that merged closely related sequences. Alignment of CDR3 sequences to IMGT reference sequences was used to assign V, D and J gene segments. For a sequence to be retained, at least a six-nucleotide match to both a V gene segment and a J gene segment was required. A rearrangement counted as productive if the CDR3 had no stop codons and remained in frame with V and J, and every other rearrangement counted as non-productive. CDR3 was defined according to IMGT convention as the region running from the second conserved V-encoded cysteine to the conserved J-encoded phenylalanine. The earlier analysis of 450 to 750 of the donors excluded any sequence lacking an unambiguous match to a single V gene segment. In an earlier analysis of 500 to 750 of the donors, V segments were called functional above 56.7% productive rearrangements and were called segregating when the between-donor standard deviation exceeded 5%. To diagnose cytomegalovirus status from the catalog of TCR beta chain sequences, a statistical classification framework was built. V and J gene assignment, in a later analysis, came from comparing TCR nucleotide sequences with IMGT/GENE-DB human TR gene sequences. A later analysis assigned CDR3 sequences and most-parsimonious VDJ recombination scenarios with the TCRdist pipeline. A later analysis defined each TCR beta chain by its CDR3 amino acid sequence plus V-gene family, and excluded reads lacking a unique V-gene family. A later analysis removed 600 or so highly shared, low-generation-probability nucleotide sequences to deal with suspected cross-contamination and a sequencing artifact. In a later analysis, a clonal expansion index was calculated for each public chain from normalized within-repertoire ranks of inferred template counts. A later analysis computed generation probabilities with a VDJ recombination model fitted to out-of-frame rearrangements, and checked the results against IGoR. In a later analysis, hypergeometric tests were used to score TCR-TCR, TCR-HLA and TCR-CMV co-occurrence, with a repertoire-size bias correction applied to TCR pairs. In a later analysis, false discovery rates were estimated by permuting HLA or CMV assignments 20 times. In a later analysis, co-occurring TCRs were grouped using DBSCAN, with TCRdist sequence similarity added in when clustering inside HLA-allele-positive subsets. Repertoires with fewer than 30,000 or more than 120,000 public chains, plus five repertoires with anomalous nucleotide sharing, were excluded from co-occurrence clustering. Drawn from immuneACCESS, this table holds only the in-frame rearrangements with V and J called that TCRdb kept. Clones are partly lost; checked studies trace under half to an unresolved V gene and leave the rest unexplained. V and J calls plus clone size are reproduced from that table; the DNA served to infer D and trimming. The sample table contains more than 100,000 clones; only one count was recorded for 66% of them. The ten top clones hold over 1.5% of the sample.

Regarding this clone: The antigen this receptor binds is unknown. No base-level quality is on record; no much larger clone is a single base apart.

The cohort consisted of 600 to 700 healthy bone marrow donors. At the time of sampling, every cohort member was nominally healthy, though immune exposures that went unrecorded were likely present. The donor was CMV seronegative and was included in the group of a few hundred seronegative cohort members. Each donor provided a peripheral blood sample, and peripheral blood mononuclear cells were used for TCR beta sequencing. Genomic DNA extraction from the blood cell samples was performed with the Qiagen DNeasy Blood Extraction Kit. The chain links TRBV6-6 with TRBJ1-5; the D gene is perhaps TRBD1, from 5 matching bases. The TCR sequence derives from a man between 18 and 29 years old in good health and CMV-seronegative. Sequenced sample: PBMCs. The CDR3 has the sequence CASNRQSQPQHF. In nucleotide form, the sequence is TGTGCCAGCAACAGGCAGAGTCAGCCCCAGCATTTT.